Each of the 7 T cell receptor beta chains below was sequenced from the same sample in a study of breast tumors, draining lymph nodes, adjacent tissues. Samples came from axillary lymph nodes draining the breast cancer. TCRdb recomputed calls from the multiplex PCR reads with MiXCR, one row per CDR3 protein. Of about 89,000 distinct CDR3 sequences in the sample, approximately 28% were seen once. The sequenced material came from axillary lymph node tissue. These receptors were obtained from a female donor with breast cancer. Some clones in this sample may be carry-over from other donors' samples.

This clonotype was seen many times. CDR3 sequence (DNA): TGTGCCAGCAGCGGGGACAGGGAGAGGGGGACCTACGAGCAGTACTTC. Protein product: CASSGDRERGTYEQYF. The rearrangement links TRBV5-5 to TRBJ2-7, with 9 bases aligning to TRBD1. The CDR3 is 16 amino acids. Looked up from germline, CDR1 is SGHKS and CDR2 is YYEKEE (reference sequence). Trimming took 4 bases from V and 2 from J; bases not matched to a gene: 10.

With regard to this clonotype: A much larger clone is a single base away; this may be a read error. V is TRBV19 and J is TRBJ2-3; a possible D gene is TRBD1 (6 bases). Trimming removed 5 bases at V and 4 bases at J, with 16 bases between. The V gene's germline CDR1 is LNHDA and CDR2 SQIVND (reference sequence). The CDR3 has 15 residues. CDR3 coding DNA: TGTGCCAGTAGTTCACGACAGGAATGGCCAGATACGCAGTATTTT. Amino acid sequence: CASSSRQEWPDTQYF. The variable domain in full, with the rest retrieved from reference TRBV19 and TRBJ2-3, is DGGITQSPKYLFRKEGQNVTLSCEQNLNHDAMYWYRQDPGQGLRLIYYSQIVNDFQKGDIAEGYSVSREKKESFPLTVTSAQKNPTAFYLCASSSRQEWPDTQYFGPGTRLTVL.

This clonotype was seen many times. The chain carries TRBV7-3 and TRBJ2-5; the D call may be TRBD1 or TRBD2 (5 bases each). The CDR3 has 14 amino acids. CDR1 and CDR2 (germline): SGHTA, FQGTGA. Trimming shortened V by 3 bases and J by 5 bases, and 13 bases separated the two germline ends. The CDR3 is CASSLDGTRETQYF. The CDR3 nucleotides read TGTGCCAGCAGCTTGGACGGGACGCGGGAGACCCAGTACTTC. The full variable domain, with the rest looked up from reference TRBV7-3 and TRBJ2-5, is GAGVSQTPSNKVTEKGKYVELRCDPISGHTALYWYRQSLGQGPEFLIYFQGTGAADDSGLPNDRFFAVRPEGSVSTLKIQRTERGDSAVYLCASSLDGTRETQYFGPGTRLLVL.

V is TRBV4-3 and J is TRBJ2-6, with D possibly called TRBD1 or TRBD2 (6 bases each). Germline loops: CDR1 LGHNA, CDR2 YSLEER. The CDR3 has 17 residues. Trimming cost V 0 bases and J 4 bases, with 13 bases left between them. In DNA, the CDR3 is TGCGCCAGCAGCCAAGATCTAGGGGGGCCAGGGGCCAACGTCCTGACTTTC. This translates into CASSQDLGGPGANVLTF.

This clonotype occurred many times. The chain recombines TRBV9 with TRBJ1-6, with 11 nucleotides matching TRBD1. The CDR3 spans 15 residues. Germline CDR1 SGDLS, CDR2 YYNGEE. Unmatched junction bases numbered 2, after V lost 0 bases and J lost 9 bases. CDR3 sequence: CASSVGDRGSSPLHF. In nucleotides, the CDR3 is TGTGCCAGCAGCGTAGGGGACAGGGGGTCTTCACCCCTCCACTTT.

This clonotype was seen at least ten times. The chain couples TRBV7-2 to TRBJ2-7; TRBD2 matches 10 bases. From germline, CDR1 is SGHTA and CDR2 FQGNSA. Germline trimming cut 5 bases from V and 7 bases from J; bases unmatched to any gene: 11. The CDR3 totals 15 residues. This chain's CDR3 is CASSPGLAGVGEQYF. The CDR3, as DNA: TGTGCCAGCAGCCCGGGGCTAGCGGGAGTAGGTGAGCAGTACTTC.

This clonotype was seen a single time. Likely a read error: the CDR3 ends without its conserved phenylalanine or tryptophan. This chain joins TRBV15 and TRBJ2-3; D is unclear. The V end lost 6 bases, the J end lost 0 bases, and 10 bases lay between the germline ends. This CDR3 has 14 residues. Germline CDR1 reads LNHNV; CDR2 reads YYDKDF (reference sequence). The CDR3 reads CATRLGRSTDTQYS. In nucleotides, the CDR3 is TGTGCCACCAGATTAGGCAGGAGCACAGATACGCAGTATTCT.